This TCR beta chain was identified during a study of CD8 T cells in Susac syndrome. Overall study context: At the time of blood draw, patients with Susac syndrome were therapy-naive, receiving corticosteroids, or receiving intravenous immunoglobulin alone.

In germline, CDR1 is SGHVS, CDR2 FQNEAQ. CDR3 length: 13 amino acids. Losses at the gene ends were 0 bases for V and 15 bases for J; bases not matched to a gene: 9. From blood CD8+ and CD4+ T cells, the TCR beta chain was sequenced. After extraction with the RNeasy kit, about 0.45 to 1 ug of the RNA was reverse transcribed using random hexamers. TCRdb re-called the immunoSEQ multiplex PCR reads with MiXCR, one entry per CDR3 protein. The sample has roughly 140,000 distinct CDR3 sequences; 90% to 95% are singletons. Material for sequencing was CD4+ T cells from PBMCs. The receptor was derived from a human donor with Susac syndrome. This chain links TRBV7-8 with TRBJ2-3; 7 nucleotides agree with TRBD2. In DNA form, the CDR3 reads TGTGCCAGCAGCTTAGCGATTGCGGGGGAGTCCTATTTT. It yields the protein CASSLAIAGESYF. Based on the CDR3 plus reference TRBV7-8 and TRBJ2-3, the full variable domain is GAGVSQSPRYKVAKRGQDVALRCDPISGHVSLFWYQQALGQGPEFLTYFQNEAQLDKSGLPSDRFFAERPEGSVSTLKIQRTQQEDSAVYLCASSLAIAGESYFGPGTRLTVL.